One and the same sample provided the 24 T cell receptor beta chains below, sequenced in a study of T cell responses to AZD1222 COVID-19 vaccine. Sequencing was performed with immunoSEQ multiplex PCR; in TCRdb, only in-frame clones are kept and a portion is missing. The data contain approximately 170,000 clones, roughly 87% of them seen just once; the ten biggest clones take up around 1%. The material was peripheral blood, obtained 28 days after the second AZD1222 dose. These receptors all come from an adult who received the AZD1222 COVID-19 vaccine.

The rearrangement joins TRBV4-1 to TRBJ2-1; D gene ambiguous. From germline, CDR1 is MGHRA and CDR2 YSYEKL. The CDR3 loop spans 21 amino acids. Trimming cost V 3 bases and J 4 bases, with 31 bases left between them. The CDR3 nucleotides are TGCGCCAGCAGCCAGTTCGGGCAGGCGGCTCCCGGGCGTAGGAGATACAATGAGCAGTTCTTC. Translation gives CASSQFGQAAPGRRRYNEQFF.

This clone was detected a few times. The chain carries TRBV5-5 and TRBJ2-6; TRBD1 or TRBD2 may be the D gene (6 bases each). V dropped 6 bases and J dropped 2 bases, with 12 bases sitting between them. Germline CDR1 is SGHKS and CDR2 is YYEKEE (reference sequence). This CDR3 spans 15 amino acids. The CDR3 DNA is TGTGCCAGCAACCGGGGGCTTCCTGGGGCCAACGTCCTGACTTTC. It encodes CASNRGLPGANVLTF. Full variable domain (outside the CDR3, taken from reference TRBV5-5 and TRBJ2-6): DAGVTQSPTHLIKTRGQQVTLRCSPISGHKSVSWYQQVLGQGPQFIFQYYEKEERGRGNFPDRFSARQFPNYSSELNVNALLLGDSALYLCASNRGLPGANVLTFGAGSRLTVL.

The chain recombines TRBV3-1 (or the pseudogene TRBV3-2) with TRBJ1-2; no firm D call. Germline CDR1 reads LGHDT; CDR2 reads YNNKEL (reference sequence). The CDR3 loop spans 15 amino acids. The V end was cut by 4 bases, the J end by 5 bases, with 17 bases between. The CDR3 sequence is CASSPSGRVRYGYTF. For the CDR3, the DNA is TGTGCCAGCAGCCCCTCTGGCCGGGTCCGATATGGCTACACCTTC.

This clone was counted once. V gene TRBV4-1 combines with J gene TRBJ1-3, with a possible D match to TRBD1 (6 bases). The germline V and J ends were trimmed by 1 base and 4 bases, with 8 bases remaining between them. This CDR3 region has 14 residues. Germline CDR1 reads MGHRA; CDR2 reads YSYEKL. Written as DNA, the CDR3 is TGCGCCAGCAGCCAAGTGGGGGGCGGAAACACCATATATTTT. It codes for CASSQVGGGNTIYF.

This clone was seen just once. The rearrangement uses TRBV7-8 and TRBJ2-7; TRBD1 aligns across 7 bases. V lost 2 bases to trimming and J lost 3 bases; unmatched junction nucleotides: 1. Germline CDR1 SGHVS, CDR2 FQNEAQ. CDR3 length equals 13 residues. CDR3 bases: TGTGCCAGCAGCTTACGGGACAGCTACGAGCAGTACTTC. This gives the protein CASSLRDSYEQYF. The entire variable domain, with the rest obtained from reference TRBV7-8 and TRBJ2-7, is as follows: GAGVSQSPRYKVAKRGQDVALRCDPISGHVSLFWYQQALGQGPEFLTYFQNEAQLDKSGLPSDRFFAERPEGSVSTLKIQRTQQEDSAVYLCASSLRDSYEQYFGPGTRLTVT.

This sequence joins TRBV4-1 and TRBJ2-3; D could derive from TRBD1 or TRBD2 (5 bases each). The CDR3 spans 16 residues. Deletions cut 1 base from V and 2 bases from J, with 13 bases between. From germline, CDR1 is MGHRA and CDR2 YSYEKL. CDR3 bases: TGCGCCAGCAGCCAAGTGGGGACGTTATACACAGATACGCAGTATTTT. Protein: CASSQVGTLYTDTQYF.

In nucleotides, the CDR3 is TGTGCCAGCAGCCTACAGGGGGCCGGGGATGGCTACACCTTC. Translated, it gives CASSLQGAGDGYTF. The chain carries TRBV2 and TRBJ1-2, with 9 bases matching TRBD1. The CDR3 loop spans 14 amino acids. Germline V CDR1 and CDR2: SNHLY, FYNNEI. V shed 6 bases and J 6 bases; nucleotides not matched to a gene: 8.

The rearrangement links TRBV6-5 to TRBJ2-7; D might be TRBD1 (6 bases). Germline CDR1 is MNHEY and CDR2 is SVGAGI. Trimming pared 7 bases from V and 4 bases from J, leaving 17 bases between. The CDR3 runs to 14 residues. CDR3 coding DNA: TGTGCCAGCAACCCCAGCCTCAGGGGTTACGAGCAGTACTTC. Translated, it gives CASNPSLRGYEQYF.

This chain links TRBV2 with TRBJ1-4; D unresolved. Trimming stripped 3 bases from V and 8 bases from J, with 13 bases between. Germline V gives CDR1 SNHLY, CDR2 FYNNEI. This CDR3 region has 14 residues. The CDR3: CASSERAVAEKLFF. The CDR3 nucleotides are TGTGCCAGCAGTGAGAGGGCAGTTGCGGAAAAACTGTTTTTT.

This clone was seen just once. The chain has TRBV5-6 and TRBJ2-2, with a weak D call TRBD1 (5 bases). Trimming cost V 0 bases and J 4 bases, with 7 bases left between them. Germline values: CDR1 SGHDT, CDR2 YYEEEE. The CDR3 is made up of 14 amino acids. The CDR3 nucleotides are TGTGCCAGCAGCTTGGTGCAGGGCACCGGGGAGCTGTTTTTT. Residues: CASSLVQGTGELFF.

In its sample, this clone was seen once. V gene TRBV6-2 or TRBV6-3 combines with J gene TRBJ2-3; D unclear. V was pared by 0 bases and J by 0 bases, with 10 bases between. This CDR3 has 16 amino acids. Germline V gene data show CDR1 as MNHEY and CDR2 as SVGEGT. DNA for the CDR3: TGTGCCAGCAGTTACTCGTCGTTGGCTAGCACAGATACGCAGTATTTT. The encoded protein is CASSYSSLASTDTQYF.

There are a few counts of this clone. This chain uses TRBV7-8 with TRBJ1-1; D gene uncertain. V lost 5 bases, J lost 2 bases, and 12 bases lay in between. The CDR3 has 14 amino acids. The germline V gene encodes CDR1 SGHVS and CDR2 FQNEAQ. CDR3 DNA sequence: TGTGCCAGCAGCAAGGGAAAGACTAACACTGAAGCTTTCTTT. As protein: CASSKGKTNTEAFF.

The chain employs TRBV11-2 and TRBJ1-3; D remains unclear. The CDR3 length is 17 residues. Germline CDR1 is SGHAT and CDR2 is FQNNGV. The V gene lost 2 bases and the J gene lost 0 bases, with 14 bases spanning the gap. CDR3 sequence (DNA): TGTGCCAGCAGCTTATGGTTGAGAGATTACTCTGGAAACACCATATATTTT. Its protein product is CASSLWLRDYSGNTIYF.

J is TRBJ1-3 and V is TRBV4-2; D is unresolved. CDR3 length: 16 amino acids. V was pared by 4 bases and J by 0 bases, with 13 bases between. The germline V gene has CDR1 LGHNA and CDR2 YNFKEQ. The CDR3 region is CASSRRRESSGNTIYF. Written as DNA, the CDR3 is TGTGCCAGCAGCCGACGTAGGGAGAGCTCTGGAAACACCATATATTTT.

This clone was seen a single time. The gene calls are TRBV15 and TRBJ2-3; 8 bases are a match to TRBD2. The germline CDR1 and CDR2 sequences are LNHNV and YYDKDF (reference sequence). CDR3 length equals 14 residues. V was clipped by 8 bases and J by 1 base; unmatched bases: 5. The CDR3 loop is CATRGGTGTDTQYF. The CDR3 region has the DNA TGTGCCACCCGGGGGGGAACAGGCACAGATACGCAGTATTTT.

The rearrangement joins TRBV19 to TRBJ2-7, with a tentative D call TRBD2 (5 bases). The V and J ends lost 7 bases and 2 bases respectively, with 12 bases between them. Germline CDR1 LNHDA, CDR2 SQIVND (reference sequence). This CDR3 comprises 13 residues. Here the CDR3 DNA reads TGTGCCAGTATACCCGGCGGGCCCTACGAGCAGTACTTC. Translated, it gives CASIPGGPYEQYF.

The gene calls are TRBV12-3 or TRBV12-4 and TRBJ1-2, with D tentatively TRBD1 (5 bases). CDR3 length equals 12 residues. V was shortened by 8 bases and J by 4 bases, with 11 bases between the two germline ends. This chain's CDR3 is CASSAGAYGYTF. The CDR3, as DNA: TGTGCCAGCTCGGCCGGGGCCTATGGCTACACCTTC.

This chain links TRBV27 with TRBJ1-4; D is unresolved. Germline values: CDR1 MNHEY, CDR2 SMNVEV (reference sequence). V shed 8 bases and J shed 3 bases, with 13 bases lying between them. The CDR3 is made up of 14 amino acids. The CDR3 loop reads CASRYRFPNEKLFF. CDR3 nucleotides: TGTGCCAGCCGATACAGATTTCCTAATGAAAAACTGTTTTTT.

This sequence joins TRBV5-4 and TRBJ2-7, with 13 bases identical to TRBD2. CDR3 length: 16 amino acids. Germline lookup yields CDR1 SGHNT and CDR2 YYREEE (reference sequence). The V and J ends lost 0 bases and 4 bases, in that order; junction bases with no gene match: 4. The CDR3 coding sequence is TGTGCCAGCAGCTTGGCGGGACTAGCGGGGAAATACGAGCAGTACTTC. This translates into CASSLAGLAGKYEQYF.

The chain links TRBV19 to TRBJ1-5; D might be TRBD1 (5 bases). This CDR3 region has 15 residues. Trimming shortened V by 7 bases and J by 6 bases, and 19 bases separated the two germline ends. Germline loops: CDR1 LNHDA, CDR2 SQIVND (reference sequence). The CDR3, as DNA: TGTGCCAGTACAGACAGCTTGCTGAGGTCTCAGCCCCAGCATTTT. Its protein is CASTDSLLRSQPQHF.

This clone was seen once. The chain is built from TRBV3-1 (or the pseudogene TRBV3-2) and TRBJ2-1; D is undetermined. The CDR3 covers 12 residues. Deletions cut 8 bases from V and 6 bases from J, with 11 bases between. Germline V gene data show CDR1 as LGHDT and CDR2 as YNNKEL (reference sequence). This CDR3 reads CASGLRSNEQFF. The CDR3 region has the DNA TGTGCCAGCGGTTTACGGAGCAATGAGCAGTTCTTC.

The CDR3 sequence is CASSSRGSGASYEQYF. The CDR3 DNA is TGTGCCAGCAGCTCCCGGGGGAGCGGGGCGTCCTACGAGCAGTACTTC. The chain has TRBV13 and TRBJ2-7; TRBD2 aligns across 7 bases. Germline lookup yields CDR1 PRHDT and CDR2 FYEKMQ (reference sequence). This CDR3 is built from 16 residues. With 4 bases clipped from V and 1 base from J, the junction kept 10 bases outside the gene matches.

V gene TRBV5-1 combines with J gene TRBJ1-3; D is unresolved. The germline gives CDR1 SGHRS, CDR2 YFSETQ. Trimming removed 3 bases at V and 7 bases at J, with 14 bases between. The CDR3 is 14 residues long. CDR3 in DNA: TGCGCCAGCAGCTCCCCGGGCCCCCGTAACACCATATATTTT. This gives the protein CASSSPGPRNTIYF.

This chain links TRBV6-1 with TRBJ2-5; the match to TRBD2 covers 10 bases. Germline V gives CDR1 MNHNS, CDR2 SASEGT. V shed 2 bases, J shed 2 bases, and the junction held 5 bases outside the gene matches. The CDR3 extends over 16 amino acids. CDR3: CASSELLAGGQETQYF. The CDR3, as DNA: TGTGCCAGCAGTGAATTGTTAGCGGGGGGACAAGAGACCCAGTACTTC.